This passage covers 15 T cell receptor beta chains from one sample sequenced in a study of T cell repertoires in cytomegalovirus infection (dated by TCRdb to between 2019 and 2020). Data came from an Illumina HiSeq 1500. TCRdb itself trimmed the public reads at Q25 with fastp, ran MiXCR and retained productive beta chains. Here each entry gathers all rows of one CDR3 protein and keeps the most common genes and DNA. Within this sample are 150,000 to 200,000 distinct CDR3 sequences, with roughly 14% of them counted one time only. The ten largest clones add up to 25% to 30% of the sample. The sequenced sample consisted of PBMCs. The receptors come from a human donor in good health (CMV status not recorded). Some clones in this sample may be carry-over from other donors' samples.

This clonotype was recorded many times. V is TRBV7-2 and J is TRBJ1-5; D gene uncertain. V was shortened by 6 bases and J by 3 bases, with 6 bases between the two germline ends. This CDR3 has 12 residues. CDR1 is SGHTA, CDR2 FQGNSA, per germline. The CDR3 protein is CASSQLNQPQHF. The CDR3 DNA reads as TGTGCCAGCAGTCAGCTCAATCAGCCCCAGCATTTT.

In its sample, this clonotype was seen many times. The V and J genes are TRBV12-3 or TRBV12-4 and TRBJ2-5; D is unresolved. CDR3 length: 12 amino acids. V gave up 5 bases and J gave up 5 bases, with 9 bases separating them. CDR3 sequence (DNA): TGTGCCAGCAGTGCGGTTTCGGAGACCCAGTACTTC. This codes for CASSAVSETQYF.

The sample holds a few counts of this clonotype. CDR3 loop: CASSFSDEQYF. Here the CDR3 DNA reads TGTGCCAGCAGCTTTAGCGACGAGCAGTACTTC. The chain combines TRBV7-9 with TRBJ2-7; maybe TRBD2 (5 bases). Per the germline V gene, CDR1 is SEHNR and CDR2 is FQNEAQ (reference sequence). V was clipped by 3 bases and J by 5 bases, with 5 bases between them. There are 11 residues in the CDR3. The variable domain in full, with the rest retrieved from reference TRBV7-9 and TRBJ2-7, is DTGVSQNPRHKITKRGQNVTFRCDPISEHNRLYWYRQTLGQGPEFLTYFQNEAQLEKSRLLSDRFSAERPKGSFSTLEIQRTEQGDSAMYLCASSFSDEQYFGPGTRLTVT.

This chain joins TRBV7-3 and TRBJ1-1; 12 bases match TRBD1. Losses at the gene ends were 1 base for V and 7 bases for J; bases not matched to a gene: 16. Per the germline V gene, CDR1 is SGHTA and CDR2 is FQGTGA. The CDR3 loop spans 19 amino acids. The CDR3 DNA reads TGTGCCAGCAGCTTAAAGTTGTGGGACAGGGGGCCTTTTGTTGATGAAGCTTTCTTT. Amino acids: CASSLKLWDRGPFVDEAFF. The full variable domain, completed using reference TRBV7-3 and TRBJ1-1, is GAGVSQTPSNKVTEKGKYVELRCDPISGHTALYWYRQSLGQGPEFLIYFQGTGAADDSGLPNDRFFAVRPEGSVSTLKIQRTERGDSAVYLCASSLKLWDRGPFVDEAFFGQGTRLTVV.

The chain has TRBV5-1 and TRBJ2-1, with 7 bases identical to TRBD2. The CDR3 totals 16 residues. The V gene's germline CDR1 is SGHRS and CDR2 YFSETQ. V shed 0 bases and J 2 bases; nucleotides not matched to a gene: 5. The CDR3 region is CASSLAGTTAYNEQFF. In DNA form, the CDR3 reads TGCGCCAGCAGCTTGGCCGGGACTACCGCCTACAATGAGCAGTTCTTC.

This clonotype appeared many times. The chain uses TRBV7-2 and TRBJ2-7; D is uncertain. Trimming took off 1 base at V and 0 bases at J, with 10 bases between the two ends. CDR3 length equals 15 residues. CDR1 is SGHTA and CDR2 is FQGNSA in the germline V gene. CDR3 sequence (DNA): TGTGCCAGCAGCTTAGGTTCCCCTCCCTCCTACGAGCAGTACTTC. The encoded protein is CASSLGSPPSYEQYF.

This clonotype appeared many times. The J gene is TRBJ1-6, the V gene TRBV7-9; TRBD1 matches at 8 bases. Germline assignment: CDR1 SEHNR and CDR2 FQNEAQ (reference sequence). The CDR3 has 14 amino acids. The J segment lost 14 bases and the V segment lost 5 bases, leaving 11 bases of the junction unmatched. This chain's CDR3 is CASSKGQESLTLHF. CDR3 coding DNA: TGTGCCAGCAGCAAGGGACAGGAAAGTTTAACCCTCCACTTT.

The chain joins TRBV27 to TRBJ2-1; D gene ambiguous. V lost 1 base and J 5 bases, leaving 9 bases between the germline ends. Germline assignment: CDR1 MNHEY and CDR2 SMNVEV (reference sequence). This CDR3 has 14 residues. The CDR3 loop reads CASSLFPRDNEQFF. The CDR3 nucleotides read TGTGCCAGCAGTTTATTCCCTAGGGACAATGAGCAGTTCTTC.

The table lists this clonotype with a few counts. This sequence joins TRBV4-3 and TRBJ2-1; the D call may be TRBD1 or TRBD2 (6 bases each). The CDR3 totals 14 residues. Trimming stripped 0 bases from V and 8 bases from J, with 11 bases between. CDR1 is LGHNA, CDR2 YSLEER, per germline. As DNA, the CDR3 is TGCGCCAGCAGCCAAGAAGGGGGGCTCGATGAGCAGTTCTTC. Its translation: CASSQEGGLDEQFF.

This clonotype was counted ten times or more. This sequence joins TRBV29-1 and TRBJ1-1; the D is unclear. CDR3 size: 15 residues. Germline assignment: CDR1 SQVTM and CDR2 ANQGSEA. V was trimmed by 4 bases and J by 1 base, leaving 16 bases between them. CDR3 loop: CSVAAEGVWNTEAFF. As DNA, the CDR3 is TGCAGCGTTGCGGCAGAGGGCGTTTGGAACACTGAAGCTTTCTTT.

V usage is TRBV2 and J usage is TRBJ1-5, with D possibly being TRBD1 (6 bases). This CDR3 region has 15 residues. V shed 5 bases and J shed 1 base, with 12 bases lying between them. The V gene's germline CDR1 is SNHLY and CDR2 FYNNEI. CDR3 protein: CASSLRTVSNQPQHF. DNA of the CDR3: TGTGCCAGCAGTTTGCGGACAGTCAGCAATCAGCCCCAGCATTTT.

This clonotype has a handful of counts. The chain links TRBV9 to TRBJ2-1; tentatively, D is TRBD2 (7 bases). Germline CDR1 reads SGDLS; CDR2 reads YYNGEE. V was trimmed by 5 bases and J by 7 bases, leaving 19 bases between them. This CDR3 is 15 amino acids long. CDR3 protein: CASSEGGSWGNEQFF. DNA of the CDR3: TGTGCCAGCAGTGAGGGGGGGTCCTGGGGGAATGAGCAGTTCTTC.

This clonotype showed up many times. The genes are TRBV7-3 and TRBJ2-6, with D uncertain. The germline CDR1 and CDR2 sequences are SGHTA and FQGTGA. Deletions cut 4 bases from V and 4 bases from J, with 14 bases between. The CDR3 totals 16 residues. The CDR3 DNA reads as TGTGCCAGCAGCTCAAGGGCCCGCCCCGGGGCCAACGTCCTGACTTTC. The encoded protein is CASSSRARPGANVLTF.

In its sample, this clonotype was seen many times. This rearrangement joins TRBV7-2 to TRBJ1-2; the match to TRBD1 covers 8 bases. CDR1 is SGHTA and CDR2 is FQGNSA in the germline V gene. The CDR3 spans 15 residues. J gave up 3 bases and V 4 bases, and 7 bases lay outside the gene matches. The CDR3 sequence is CASSSAGQGYYGYTF. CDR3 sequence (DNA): TGTGCCAGCAGCTCCGCTGGACAGGGTTACTATGGCTACACCTTC.

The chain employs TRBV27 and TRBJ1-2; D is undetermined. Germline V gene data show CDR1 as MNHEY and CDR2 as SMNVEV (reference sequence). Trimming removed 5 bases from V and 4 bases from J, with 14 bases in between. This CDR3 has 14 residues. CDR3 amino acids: CASSLGETSYGYTF. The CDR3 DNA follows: TGTGCCAGCAGTCTCGGAGAGACCTCCTATGGCTACACCTTC.